Sequencing of this T cell receptor beta chain was carried out in a study of blood T cell repertoires in COVID-19. Germline CDR1 SGDLS, CDR2 YYNGEE. V shed 4 bases and J 2 bases; nucleotides not matched to a gene: 13. This CDR3 region has 17 residues. Original processing notes: Reference gene primer amplification gave nucleated cell count estimates. Assay used: immunoSEQ multiplex PCR; TCRdb lists only in-frame clones, some missing. V and J calls and clone size follow that table, whereas D and trimming were derived from the DNA. The table has about 61,000 clones, around 90% seen once; the top ten hold around 20%.

The V and J genes are TRBV9 and TRBJ1-2; 8 nucleotides line up with TRBD1. This receptor was obtained from a woman older than 75 with active COVID-19. Sequenced input: peripheral blood. DNA for the CDR3: TGTGCCAGCAGCATGGACAGGGAATATGTGAGGAACTATGGCTACACCTTC. Protein sequence: CASSMDREYVRNYGYTF.